This TCR beta chain was recorded in a study of Ad26.COV2.S vaccination and SARS-CoV-2 variants. The wider study: Vaccine-arm donor from the placebo-controlled COV1001 Ad26.COV2.S trial. By the intramuscular route, Ad26.COV2.S was given once, or twice 56 days apart.

The treatment is: roughly 20 received Ad26.COV2.S at low or high dose, single or two shots; several received placebo; per-sample allocation not given. Sampling took place 63 days after the first vaccine or placebo injection. Points from the study as a whole: Placebo recipients and vaccine recipients were similar in non-spike TCR breadth.

Trimming removed 4 bases at V and 6 bases at J, with 14 bases between. The germline V gene has CDR1 SGHRS and CDR2 YFSETQ. CDR3 length: 13 residues. This clone showed up just a few times. The antigen is not known. Generated by immunoSEQ multiplex PCR, the TCRdb table keeps only in-frame clones and is missing some. The sample records about 400,000 clones, around 82% being singletons. This specimen was peripheral blood, taken in a trial of Ad26.COV2.S vaccine versus placebo. The chain couples TRBV5-1 to TRBJ2-7; unclear D gene. This TCR was sampled from a person aged 18-65 years who received the Ad26.COV2.S COVID-19 vaccine or a placebo. This CDR3 is CASSPVGWSEQYF. The CDR3 DNA follows: TGCGCCAGCAGCCCCGTGGGCTGGTCCGAGCAGTACTTC.